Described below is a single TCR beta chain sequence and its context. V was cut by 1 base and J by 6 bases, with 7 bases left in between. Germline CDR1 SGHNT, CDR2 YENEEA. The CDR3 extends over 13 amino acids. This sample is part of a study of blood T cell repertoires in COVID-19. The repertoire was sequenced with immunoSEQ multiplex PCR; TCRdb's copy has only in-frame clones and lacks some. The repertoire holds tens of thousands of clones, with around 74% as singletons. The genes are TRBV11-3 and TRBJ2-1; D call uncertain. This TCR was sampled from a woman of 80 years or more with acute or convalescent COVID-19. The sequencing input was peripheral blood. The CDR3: CASSLGGLNEQFF. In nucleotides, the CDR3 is TGTGCCAGCAGCTTAGGCGGCCTCAATGAGCAGTTCTTC.